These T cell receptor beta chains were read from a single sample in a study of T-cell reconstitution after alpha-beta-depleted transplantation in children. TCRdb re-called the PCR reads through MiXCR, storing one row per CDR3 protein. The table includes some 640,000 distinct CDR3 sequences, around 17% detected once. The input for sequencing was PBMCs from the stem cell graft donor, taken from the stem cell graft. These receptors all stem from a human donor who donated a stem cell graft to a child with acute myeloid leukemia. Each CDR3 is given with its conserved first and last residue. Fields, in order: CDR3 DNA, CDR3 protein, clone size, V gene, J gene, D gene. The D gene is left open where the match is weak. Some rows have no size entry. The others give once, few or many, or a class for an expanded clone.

cdr3_nt: TGCAGTGCTAGTACCACGGACGGTAATTCACCCCTCCACTTT
cdr3_aa: CSASTTDGNSPLHF
clone_size: .
v_call: TRBV20-1
j_call: TRBJ1-6
d_call: .

cdr3_nt: TGTGCCAGCAGTAAACAGGGGGCGAGGGAGACCCAGTACTTC
cdr3_aa: CASSKQGARETQYF
clone_size: many
v_call: TRBV6-1
j_call: TRBJ2-5
d_call: TRBD1

cdr3_nt: TGTGCCAGCAGAGAAATAAGCAATGAGCAGTTCTTC
cdr3_aa: CASREISNEQFF
clone_size: .
v_call: TRBV2
j_call: TRBJ2-1
d_call: .

cdr3_nt: TGTGCCAGCAGTTCCACAGGGAGCTCCTATAATTCACCCCTCCACTTT
cdr3_aa: CASSSTGSSYNSPLHF
clone_size: many
v_call: TRBV27
j_call: TRBJ1-6
d_call: .

cdr3_nt: TGTGCCAGCAGCTCGGACGGGACAGGGGAGCATCAGCCCCAGCATTTT
cdr3_aa: CASSSDGTGEHQPQHF
clone_size: many
v_call: TRBV7-2
j_call: TRBJ1-5
d_call: TRBD1

cdr3_nt: TGCAGTGCTAAGGCGACAGGGGGCACTGAAGCTTTCTTT
cdr3_aa: CSAKATGGTEAFF
clone_size: many
v_call: TRBV20-1
j_call: TRBJ1-1
d_call: TRBD1

cdr3_nt: TGTGCCAGCAGCCCCGGGACGGACGGATCCGGGGAGCTGTTTTTT
cdr3_aa: CASSPGTDGSGELFF
clone_size: many
v_call: TRBV7-3
j_call: TRBJ2-2
d_call: .

cdr3_nt: TGCGCCAGCAGCTTGGAGACAGGGAAAGAGACCCAGTACTTC
cdr3_aa: CASSLETGKETQYF
clone_size: many
v_call: TRBV5-1
j_call: TRBJ2-5
d_call: TRBD1

cdr3_nt: TGTGCCAGCAGTGACGGAGCGGGGGGCCGGGAGACCCAGTACTTC
cdr3_aa: CASSDGAGGRETQYF
clone_size: many
v_call: TRBV6-4
j_call: TRBJ2-5
d_call: TRBD2

cdr3_nt: TGTGCCAGCCGAATCTCCCCTAGCGGGGGGCTACGAGAGACCCAGTACTTC
cdr3_aa: CASRISPSGGLRETQYF
clone_size: .
v_call: TRBV12-3/TRBV12-4
j_call: TRBJ2-5
d_call: TRBD2

cdr3_nt: TGCGCCAGCAGCGGGGACAGGATCCACAATGAGCAGTTCTTC
cdr3_aa: CASSGDRIHNEQFF
clone_size: many
v_call: TRBV5-1
j_call: TRBJ2-1
d_call: TRBD1

cdr3_nt: TGTGCCAGCAGCTTAGTAAGACAGGGGAGGGCCAAAAACATTCAGTACTTC
cdr3_aa: CASSLVRQGRAKNIQYF
clone_size: .
v_call: TRBV7-9
j_call: TRBJ2-4
d_call: TRBD1

cdr3_nt: TGTGCCAGCAGTTTAATTTATACGGGACAGGGTCAAGAGACCCAGTACTTC
cdr3_aa: CASSLIYTGQGQETQYF
clone_size: .
v_call: TRBV12-3/TRBV12-4
j_call: TRBJ2-5
d_call: TRBD1

cdr3_nt: TGCAGTGCCAACCCTCAGGGACAGGGACACAATGAGCAGTTCTTC
cdr3_aa: CSANPQGQGHNEQFF
clone_size: .
v_call: TRBV20-1
j_call: TRBJ2-1
d_call: TRBD1

cdr3_nt: TGCAGTGCTAGACTCAGCCAAGAGACCCAGTACTTC
cdr3_aa: CSARLSQETQYF
clone_size: many
v_call: TRBV20-1
j_call: TRBJ2-5
d_call: .

cdr3_nt: TGTGCCACCAGCAGAGATCCGGTAACCACGGCGACTAATGAAAAACTGTTTTTT
cdr3_aa: CATSRDPVTTATNEKLFF
clone_size: .
v_call: TRBV15
j_call: TRBJ1-4
d_call: .

cdr3_nt: TGTGCCAGCAGTCCAACCGCTGGGCCGTTGGGCGGCTACACCTTC
cdr3_aa: CASSPTAGPLGGYTF
clone_size: many
v_call: TRBV6-1
j_call: TRBJ1-2
d_call: .

cdr3_nt: TGTGCCAGCAGCTCCAAGACAGGGTTCGGCAATCAGCCCCAGCATTTT
cdr3_aa: CASSSKTGFGNQPQHF
clone_size: .
v_call: TRBV5-5
j_call: TRBJ1-5
d_call: TRBD1

cdr3_nt: TGTGCCAGCAGCCCGACGGCCGGGAACTATGGCTACACCTTC
cdr3_aa: CASSPTAGNYGYTF
clone_size: many
v_call: TRBV7-3
j_call: TRBJ1-2
d_call: .

cdr3_nt: TGTGCCAGCAGCCCCCCGGGCGGCGAGTATAGCAATCAGCCCCAGCATTTT
cdr3_aa: CASSPPGGEYSNQPQHF
clone_size: many
v_call: TRBV5-5
j_call: TRBJ1-5
d_call: .

cdr3_nt: TGTGCCAGTAGTATCAAGGGCAGGGATTACAATGAGCAGTTCTTC
cdr3_aa: CASSIKGRDYNEQFF
clone_size: .
v_call: TRBV19
j_call: TRBJ2-1
d_call: .

cdr3_nt: TGTGCCAGCAGTCCACAGGGTGGGGCGAGTTATGAGCAGTTCTTC
cdr3_aa: CASSPQGGASYEQFF
clone_size: .
v_call: TRBV6-2/TRBV6-3
j_call: TRBJ2-1
d_call: .

cdr3_nt: TGTGCCAGCAGTTACGTGCAGGGGGGATTCTCTGGGGCCAACGTCCTGACTTTC
cdr3_aa: CASSYVQGGFSGANVLTF
clone_size: many
v_call: TRBV6-5
j_call: TRBJ2-6
d_call: .

cdr3_nt: TGCAGCGTTGAACATACCGGGACAAGTTCCTACGAGCAGTACTTC
cdr3_aa: CSVEHTGTSSYEQYF
clone_size: few
v_call: TRBV29-1
j_call: TRBJ2-7
d_call: .

cdr3_nt: TGCAGCACTGGGGGGGGGGACACCTACGAGCAGTACTTC
cdr3_aa: CSTGGGDTYEQYF
clone_size: few
v_call: TRBV20-1
j_call: TRBJ2-7
d_call: .

cdr3_nt: TGCAGTGCTAGTCCCGGGACAGGAGCCTACGAGCAGTACTTC
cdr3_aa: CSASPGTGAYEQYF
clone_size: few
v_call: TRBV20-1
j_call: TRBJ2-7
d_call: TRBD1

cdr3_nt: TGTGCCAGCAGTCTCCGGGACAGGGAACCTGGGGCCAACGTCCTGACTTTC
cdr3_aa: CASSLRDREPGANVLTF
clone_size: once
v_call: TRBV12-3/TRBV12-4
j_call: TRBJ2-6
d_call: TRBD1

cdr3_nt: TGCGCCAGCAGCTTAACAGGGCTTACTAACTATGGCTACACCTTC
cdr3_aa: CASSLTGLTNYGYTF
clone_size: .
v_call: TRBV5-1
j_call: TRBJ1-2
d_call: .

cdr3_nt: TGTGCCAGCAGCCCAGCGGGTGTCTACAATGAGCAGTTCTTC
cdr3_aa: CASSPAGVYNEQFF
clone_size: many
v_call: TRBV6-1
j_call: TRBJ2-1
d_call: .

cdr3_nt: TGTGCCAGCAGTTACACGACAGGCACTGAAGCTTTCTTT
cdr3_aa: CASSYTTGTEAFF
clone_size: .
v_call: TRBV6-5
j_call: TRBJ1-1
d_call: .

cdr3_nt: TGTGCCAGCAGTTACTCGACAGGGCCTAATGAAAAACTGTTTTTT
cdr3_aa: CASSYSTGPNEKLFF
clone_size: many
v_call: TRBV6-5
j_call: TRBJ1-4
d_call: TRBD1

cdr3_nt: TGTGCCAGCAGTTCCAGGGGAGGGAACACTGAAGCTTTCTTT
cdr3_aa: CASSSRGGNTEAFF
clone_size: many
v_call: TRBV12-3/TRBV12-4
j_call: TRBJ1-1
d_call: .

cdr3_nt: TGTGCCAGCAGCCCCGGGACCAATATGGACAATGAGCAGTTCTTC
cdr3_aa: CASSPGTNMDNEQFF
clone_size: many
v_call: TRBV7-2
j_call: TRBJ2-1
d_call: .

cdr3_nt: TGTGCCAGCAGCGTAGCGGGGGGCACCTACAATGAGCAGTTCTTC
cdr3_aa: CASSVAGGTYNEQFF
clone_size: many
v_call: TRBV9
j_call: TRBJ2-1
d_call: .

cdr3_nt: TGTGCCAGCAGCGTGGGCGGGGGGCAGGATACGCAGTATTTT
cdr3_aa: CASSVGGGQDTQYF
clone_size: many
v_call: TRBV9
j_call: TRBJ2-3
d_call: TRBD2

cdr3_nt: TGTGCCAGCAGCTACGCCTATGGGGAGCAGTTCTTC
cdr3_aa: CASSYAYGEQFF
clone_size: few
v_call: TRBV5-6
j_call: TRBJ2-1
d_call: .

cdr3_nt: TGTGCCAGCAGCCCGGGACAGGGTAGAGGATACTTC
cdr3_aa: CASSPGQGRGYF
clone_size: .
v_call: TRBV12-3/TRBV12-4
j_call: TRBJ2-4
d_call: TRBD1

cdr3_nt: TGTGCCAGCAGCTCTATACGAGGACTGGGGGACGGTGAGCAGTTCTTC
cdr3_aa: CASSSIRGLGDGEQFF
clone_size: .
v_call: TRBV6-2/TRBV6-3
j_call: TRBJ2-1
d_call: .

cdr3_nt: TGTGCCACCAGCAGAGCACGGCAGTACACAGATACGCAGTATTTT
cdr3_aa: CATSRARQYTDTQYF
clone_size: few
v_call: TRBV15
j_call: TRBJ2-3
d_call: .

cdr3_nt: TGCAGTGCTAGAGGGGATAGAGGGGGTTACACCTTC
cdr3_aa: CSARGDRGGYTF
clone_size: many
v_call: TRBV20-1
j_call: TRBJ1-2
d_call: .

cdr3_nt: TGCAGTGCTAGAGATCGGACAGGGTTGAATAGTAATTCACCCCTCCACTTT
cdr3_aa: CSARDRTGLNSNSPLHF
clone_size: .
v_call: TRBV20-1
j_call: TRBJ1-6
d_call: TRBD1

cdr3_nt: TGTGCCAGCAGCTTAACCATTTTAGTCTACGAGCAGTACTTC
cdr3_aa: CASSLTILVYEQYF
clone_size: few
v_call: TRBV5-5
j_call: TRBJ2-7
d_call: .

cdr3_nt: TGTGCCAGCAGGTTAGGCGGGTTTACAGGGGCCCGGGGGAACACTGAAGCTTTCTTT
cdr3_aa: CASRLGGFTGARGNTEAFF
clone_size: .
v_call: TRBV27
j_call: TRBJ1-1
d_call: TRBD1

cdr3_nt: TGCAGCGTTGAGGAGGGTGGCTACACCTTC
cdr3_aa: CSVEEGGYTF
clone_size: many
v_call: TRBV29-1
j_call: TRBJ1-2
d_call: .

cdr3_nt: TGTGCCAGCAGCCGATCCGGGACGGTCTACAATGAGCAGTTCTTC
cdr3_aa: CASSRSGTVYNEQFF
clone_size: many
v_call: TRBV7-2
j_call: TRBJ2-1
d_call: .

cdr3_nt: TGTGCCAGCAGCTCGAAAGGGGGCTACACCTTC
cdr3_aa: CASSSKGGYTF
clone_size: .
v_call: TRBV7-1
j_call: TRBJ1-2
d_call: .

cdr3_nt: TGTGCCAGCAGCTTTAAGGACAGGGGTTTCTATGGCTACACCTTC
cdr3_aa: CASSFKDRGFYGYTF
clone_size: .
v_call: TRBV7-2
j_call: TRBJ1-2
d_call: TRBD1

cdr3_nt: TGCAGCGTTGCCCTAGGGGAGACCCAGTACTTC
cdr3_aa: CSVALGETQYF
clone_size: many
v_call: TRBV29-1
j_call: TRBJ2-5
d_call: .

cdr3_nt: TGTGCCAGCAGCTTGGTGGGGGGGGTTTCCAATCAGCCCCAGCATTTT
cdr3_aa: CASSLVGGVSNQPQHF
clone_size: .
v_call: TRBV5-5
j_call: TRBJ1-5
d_call: .

cdr3_nt: TGTGCCAGCACGTGGGGGGGCGGGGAGCTGTTTTTT
cdr3_aa: CASTWGGGELFF
clone_size: many
v_call: TRBV27
j_call: TRBJ2-2
d_call: TRBD2

cdr3_nt: TGTGCCAGCACACCGCCCGGGACTGAGCAGTTCTTC
cdr3_aa: CASTPPGTEQFF
clone_size: .
v_call: TRBV6-1
j_call: TRBJ2-1
d_call: .

cdr3_nt: TGTGCCAGCAGCAAATGTTTGACAGGGCGAGAAGAGACCCAGTACTTC
cdr3_aa: CASSKCLTGREETQYF
clone_size: .
v_call: TRBV21-1
j_call: TRBJ2-5
d_call: .

cdr3_nt: TGTGCCAGCAGCACGGGACCCACAGATACGCAGTATTTT
cdr3_aa: CASSTGPTDTQYF
clone_size: .
v_call: TRBV7-3
j_call: TRBJ2-3
d_call: .